One sample yielded the 25 T cell receptor beta chains listed below, sequenced in a study of a mutant IDH1 vaccine in newly diagnosed glioma. The antigens for these receptors are not known. Repertoires were generated with immunoSEQ multiplex PCR, while TCRdb's copy carries only in-frame clones and drops some. The sample lists about 34,000 clones; around nine tenths were seen once. Time point: week 47, end of study. In the vaccine, a single dose held 300 ug of the mutant IDH1 20-mer peptide, along with topical imiquimod. The starting material was PBMCs, obtained from a glioma patient whose treatment included an IDH1 peptide vaccine. The receptors were sampled from a woman aged 25-40 years with glioma.

Here the CDR3 DNA reads TGTGCCAGCAGTGACAGGACGGACAATGAGCAGTTCTTC. Translated: CASSDRTDNEQFF. The chain has TRBV28 and TRBJ2-1; tentatively, D is TRBD1 (6 bases). This CDR3 is 13 amino acids long. The V end was cut by 5 bases, the J end by 5 bases, with 10 bases between. Germline values: CDR1 MDHEN, CDR2 SYDVKM.

The chain recombines TRBV7-2 with TRBJ2-6; D remains ambiguous. The V gene's germline CDR1 is SGHTA and CDR2 FQGNSA. CDR3 size: 13 residues. V dropped 4 bases and J dropped 3 bases, with 4 bases sitting between them. The CDR3 is CASSSFGANVLTF. The CDR3 DNA reads TGTGCCAGCAGCTCTTTTGGGGCCAACGTCCTGACTTTC.

The chain recombines TRBV2 with TRBJ1-6; possible D gene TRBD1, 6 bases. Germline CDR1 SNHLY, CDR2 FYNNEI. Trimming removed 8 bases at V and 5 bases at J, with 16 bases between. This CDR3 contains 15 residues. CDR3 DNA sequence: TGTGCCAGCCTTGTCCACAGGGCCAATAATTCACCCCTCCACTTT. It encodes CASLVHRANNSPLHF.

This chain uses TRBV5-1 with TRBJ2-3; TRBD2 aligns across 11 bases. This CDR3 is 16 amino acids long. The germline V gene encodes CDR1 SGHRS and CDR2 YFSETQ. V shed 6 bases, J shed 1 base, and the junction held 7 bases outside the gene matches. This chain's CDR3 is CASTMELAGGTDTQYF. The CDR3, as DNA: TGCGCCAGCACTATGGAACTAGCGGGGGGCACAGATACGCAGTATTTT.

A single count supports this clone. The chain carries TRBV29-1 and TRBJ1-4; D ambiguous. CDR3 length: 13 amino acids. V lost 7 bases and J 0 bases, leaving 9 bases between the germline ends. Germline V gene sequence: CDR1 SQVTM, CDR2 ANQGSEA. The CDR3 here is CSARGATNEKLFF. The CDR3 DNA reads TGCAGCGCTCGGGGTGCAACTAATGAAAAACTGTTTTTT.

The chain has TRBV5-1 and TRBJ1-1; 7 bases map to TRBD1. Germline V lookup: CDR1 SGHRS, CDR2 YFSETQ. Trimming cost V 4 bases and J 1 base; bases outside gene matches: 7. The CDR3 is 15 amino acids. Written as DNA, the CDR3 is TGCGCCAGCAGCGCAACAGGGGCCCCGAACACTGAAGCTTTCTTT. Protein: CASSATGAPNTEAFF.

The chain has TRBV6-5 and TRBJ2-1, with D unresolved. CDR1 and CDR2 (germline): MNHEY, SVGAGI. The CDR3 contains 11 residues. V dropped 1 base and J dropped 7 bases, with 2 bases sitting between them. CDR3 protein: CASSYLNEQFF. The CDR3 DNA reads as TGTGCCAGCAGTTACTTAAATGAGCAGTTCTTC.

V gene TRBV7-2 combines with J gene TRBJ2-7; the D gene is possibly TRBD2 (5 bases). The V gene lost 6 bases and the J gene lost 0 bases, with 12 bases spanning the gap. This CDR3 comprises 14 residues. Per the germline V gene, CDR1 is SGHTA and CDR2 is FQGNSA. CDR3 nucleotides: TGTGCCAGCAGAGGGAGTTGGGGCTCCTACGAGCAGTACTTC. This codes for CASRGSWGSYEQYF.

This chain joins TRBV5-1 and TRBJ2-7; D gene uncertain. The CDR3 length is 12 residues. The V gene's germline CDR1 is SGHRS and CDR2 YFSETQ. Trimming took 1 base from V and 7 from J, leaving 9 bases between them. The DNA of the CDR3 is TGCGCCAGCAGCTTGAACCACGGGGAGCAGTACTTC. This encodes CASSLNHGEQYF.

This chain uses TRBV6-5 with TRBJ1-1, with D uncertain. Trimming shortened V by 2 bases and J by 5 bases, and 6 bases separated the two germline ends. In germline, CDR1 is MNHEY, CDR2 SVGAGI. CDR3 length: 12 residues. The chain's CDR3 is CASSYGGTEAFF. CDR3 nucleotides: TGTGCCAGCAGTTACGGAGGAACTGAAGCTTTCTTT.

This clone was seen only once. V and J are TRBV6-1 and TRBJ2-5, with TRBD2 as a possible D gene (5 bases). Looked up from germline, CDR1 is MNHNS and CDR2 is SASEGT. V was trimmed by 7 bases and J by 4 bases, leaving 16 bases between them. The CDR3 spans 14 residues. CDR3 in DNA: TGTGCCAGCACTGGACGCCCAGGAGGAGAGACCCAGTACTTC. Translating gives CASTGRPGGETQYF.

The V and J genes are TRBV7-2 and TRBJ2-3, with no clear D. Per germline, CDR1 SGHTA and CDR2 FQGNSA. The germline V and J ends were trimmed by 2 bases and 4 bases, with 10 bases remaining between them. The CDR3 runs to 14 residues. CDR3 in DNA: TGTGCCAGCAGCTTAAATCGACCTCCAGATACGCAGTATTTT. Its protein product is CASSLNRPPDTQYF.

The table lists this clone with a count of one. The chain recombines TRBV29-1 with TRBJ2-3; D remains unclear. This CDR3 has 10 residues. In germline, CDR1 is SQVTM, CDR2 ANQGSEA. Trimming shortened V by 8 bases and J by 6 bases, and 9 bases separated the two germline ends. CDR3 amino acids: CSIGGDTQYF. CDR3 bases: TGCAGCATTGGTGGGGATACGCAGTATTTT.

The chain combines TRBV4-1 with TRBJ1-2, with D perhaps matching TRBD1 (5 bases). The V gene's germline CDR1 is MGHRA and CDR2 YSYEKL. V lost 2 bases and J 4 bases, leaving 20 bases between the germline ends. The CDR3 totals 17 residues. The CDR3 is CASSQLLGAQGVYGYTF. The CDR3 DNA is TGCGCCAGCAGCCAACTCCTAGGGGCCCAGGGTGTCTATGGCTACACCTTC.

The count of this clone is one. The chain has TRBV19 and TRBJ1-5; 10 nucleotides line up with TRBD1. V was clipped by 1 base and J by 2 bases; unmatched bases: 5. CDR1 and CDR2 from the germline V gene are LNHDA and SQIVND (reference sequence). This CDR3 region has 17 residues. CDR3 residues: CASSIGDRGGGNQPQHF. CDR3 DNA: TGTGCCAGTAGTATAGGGGACAGGGGCGGTGGCAATCAGCCCCAGCATTTT.

The chain carries TRBV6-5 and TRBJ2-5; D uncertain. The CDR3 contains 13 residues. Germline CDR1 MNHEY, CDR2 SVGAGI. V was shortened by 2 bases and J by 5 bases, with 9 bases between the two germline ends. The CDR3 DNA reads as TGTGCCAGCAGTTACGATTTCGCGGAGACCCAGTACTTC. Protein sequence: CASSYDFAETQYF.

The rearrangement links TRBV9 to TRBJ1-1; D remains ambiguous. Germline V gene data show CDR1 as SGDLS and CDR2 as YYNGEE. CDR3 size: 15 residues. The germline V and J ends were trimmed by 4 bases and 1 base, with 14 bases remaining between them. The CDR3 nucleotides read TGTGCCAGCAGCCCCCCCCGAGCCAGGAACACTGAAGCTTTCTTT. Its translation is CASSPPRARNTEAFF.

The chain joins TRBV15 to TRBJ1-2; 7 nucleotides line up with TRBD1. The V and J ends lost 1 base and 1 base, in that order; junction bases with no gene match: 0. Germline V lookup: CDR1 LNHNV, CDR2 YYDKDF (reference sequence). The CDR3 spans 14 residues. The DNA for the CDR3 is TGTGCCACCAGCAGAGGACAGGGTAACTATGGCTACACCTTC. It yields the protein CATSRGQGNYGYTF.

The chain employs TRBV5-4 and TRBJ2-2, with D perhaps matching TRBD1 or TRBD2 (6 bases each). V gave up 5 bases and J gave up 9 bases, with 17 bases separating them. CDR3 length equals 14 residues. Germline CDR1 SGHNT, CDR2 YYREEE (reference sequence). CDR3 DNA: TGTGCCAGCAGGAAGGCAGGGGAGGCTTGGGAGCTGTTTTTT. It codes for CASRKAGEAWELFF.

The rearrangement joins TRBV6-1 to TRBJ2-7, with 9 bases identical to TRBD1. In germline, CDR1 is MNHNS, CDR2 SASEGT. There are 14 residues in the CDR3. V gave up 7 bases and J gave up 3 bases; unmatched junction bases: 7. The CDR3 reads CASTPGQGLYEQYF. The CDR3 DNA sequence: TGTGCCAGCACCCCGGGACAGGGACTCTACGAGCAGTACTTC.

This clone was picked up one time. The chain links TRBV5-1 to TRBJ2-1; TRBD2 agrees at 9 bases. The CDR3 runs 16 residues. Trimming took 4 bases from V and 9 from J; bases not matched to a gene: 14. Germline CDR1 is SGHRS and CDR2 is YFSETQ. The CDR3 loop reads CASSPSPAGGPGEQFF. The CDR3 nucleotides are TGCGCCAGCAGCCCGTCGCCGGCGGGGGGGCCCGGTGAGCAGTTCTTC.

The V call is TRBV5-1, the J call TRBJ2-5, with D possibly called TRBD1 or TRBD2 (7 bases each). The CDR3 runs 16 residues. In germline, CDR1 is SGHRS, CDR2 YFSETQ. Between the trimmed V and J ends, which lost 4 bases and 1 base, there was a span of 17 bases. CDR3 protein: CASSATGRGVQETQYF. CDR3 sequence (DNA): TGCGCCAGCAGCGCGACAGGGAGGGGAGTCCAAGAGACCCAGTACTTC.

CDR3 bases: TGTGCCAGCTATGGGGGGGTTAATGGCTACACCTTC. It translates to CASYGGVNGYTF. The chain couples TRBV6-5 to TRBJ1-2; possible D gene TRBD1, 5 bases. The V and J ends lost 8 bases and 6 bases respectively, with 13 bases between them. The CDR3 runs to 12 residues. Germline CDR1 MNHEY, CDR2 SVGAGI.

The rearrangement links TRBV19 to TRBJ2-5, with 10 bases that match TRBD2. This CDR3 spans 17 amino acids. Germline V gene lookup returns CDR1 LNHDA and CDR2 SQIVND (reference sequence). Germline trimming cut 1 base from V and 2 bases from J; bases unmatched to any gene: 7. CDR3 in amino acids: CASSIAPLAGVQETQYF. CDR3 coding DNA: TGTGCCAGTAGTATAGCACCCCTAGCGGGGGTACAAGAGACCCAGTACTTC.

The rearrangement links TRBV5-4 to TRBJ1-2, with 7 nucleotides matching TRBD1. The CDR3 consists of 18 residues. The V and J ends lost 0 bases and 4 bases, in that order; junction bases with no gene match: 15. CDR1 and CDR2 (germline): SGHNT, YYREEE (reference sequence). CDR3 region: CASSLGSRDRPYGYGYTF. The DNA of the CDR3 is TGTGCCAGCAGCTTGGGTTCCCGGGACAGACCCTACGGCTATGGCTACACCTTC.